The source of this T cell receptor beta chain is a study of cytomegalovirus exposure and HLA in healthy donors. Overall study results and limits: Other equally common chains were less clonally expanded than HLA-associated TCR beta chains, a later analysis showed. A later analysis found TCR association rates differed by HLA locus, highest for DRB1 and lowest for HLA-C. The study recorded 150 to 200 TCR beta chains that were cytomegalovirus-associated. The authors later linked a missense DCLRE1C variant to TCR beta V- and J-gene trimming.

PCR used 60 Vbeta primers and 13 Jbeta primers. Repertoires were generated with immunoSEQ multiplex PCR, while TCRdb's copy carries only in-frame clones and drops some. The sample comprises roughly 120,000 clones, 75% to 90% of which are singletons, and around 3% rests with the top ten. CDR3 length: 13 amino acids. The V and J ends lost 11 bases and 5 bases respectively, with 18 bases between them. Germline CDR1 and CDR2: MNHEY and SMNVEV (reference sequence). Concerning this clone itself: Its antigen is not identified.

This sequence originates from a male donor in good health and CMV-seronegative. The sequenced material came from PBMCs. The chain employs TRBV27 and TRBJ1-1; D remains ambiguous. This CDR3 is CAVIVGVGTEAFF. The CDR3 nucleotides are TGTGCCGTAATTGTCGGGGTGGGGACTGAAGCTTTCTTT.